This is a list of T cell receptor beta chains from one sample in a study of blood T cell repertoires in COVID-19. The method was immunoSEQ multiplex PCR; TCRdb's version includes in-frame clones alone and lacks a portion of them. This sample has some 250,000 clones, with approximately 82% found just once. The sequenced sample was peripheral blood. These receptors came from a man under 40 who had recovered from COVID-19. CDR3s include the opening cysteine and the closing phenylalanine or tryptophan. The order of the fields is J gene, D gene, clone size, V gene, CDR3 protein, CDR3 DNA. D genes are given only for firm matches. A clone size is listed for some rows: how often the clone was seen (once, few, many), or a class if it is expanded.

J: TRBJ1-2; D: TRBD1; size: NA; V: TRBV5-4; CDR3: CASYFRGQSGYTF; DNA: TGTGCCAGCTACTTTAGGGGGCAGTCTGGCTACACCTTC
J: TRBJ1-5; D: NA; size: NA; V: TRBV7-9; CDR3: CASSHGSLGNQPQHF; DNA: TGTGCCAGCAGCCATGGGAGTTTGGGCAATCAGCCCCAGCATTTT
J: TRBJ2-6; D: NA; size: NA; V: TRBV16; CDR3: CASSPGQSGANVLTF; DNA: TGTGCCAGCAGCCCAGGACAGTCTGGGGCCAACGTCCTGACTTTC
J: TRBJ1-1; D: TRBD1; size: NA; V: TRBV9; CDR3: CASSGGDRELNTEAFF; DNA: TGTGCCAGCAGCGGGGGGGACAGGGAGTTGAACACTGAAGCTTTCTTT
J: TRBJ2-1; D: TRBD2; size: NA; V: TRBV5-1; CDR3: CASSFNLAEHNEQFF; DNA: TGCGCCAGCAGCTTCAACCTAGCGGAGCACAATGAGCAGTTCTTC
J: TRBJ1-6; D: TRBD1; size: NA; V: TRBV5-1; CDR3: CASSPLSGQGSPLHF; DNA: TGCGCCAGCAGCCCACTCTCGGGACAGGGTTCACCCCTCCACTTT
J: TRBJ2-1; D: TRBD2; size: NA; V: TRBV3-1/TRBV3-2; CDR3: CASSQPSGGGYNEQFF; DNA: TGTGCCAGCAGCCAACCTAGCGGGGGGGGCTACAATGAGCAGTTCTTC
J: TRBJ1-2; D: TRBD1; size: NA; V: TRBV4-1; CDR3: CASSSYDRGTYGYTF; DNA: TGCGCCAGCAGCTCATATGACAGGGGGACCTATGGCTACACCTTC
J: TRBJ1-5; D: NA; size: few; V: TRBV2; CDR3: CASMPGVRNQPQHF; DNA: TGTGCCAGCATGCCCGGGGTACGAAATCAGCCCCAGCATTTT
J: TRBJ1-2; D: NA; size: NA; V: TRBV14; CDR3: CASSQEGALGYGYTF; DNA: TGTGCCAGCAGCCAAGAAGGGGCCCTAGGGTATGGCTACACCTTC
J: TRBJ2-5; D: TRBD2; size: NA; V: TRBV7-9; CDR3: CASSLWGGETQYF; DNA: TGTGCCAGCAGCTTATGGGGGGGAGAGACCCAGTACTTC
J: TRBJ1-1; D: NA; size: NA; V: TRBV11-2; CDR3: CASSLDPGPATEAFF; DNA: TGTGCCAGCAGCTTAGATCCAGGCCCGGCCACTGAAGCTTTCTTT
J: TRBJ2-7; D: TRBD1; size: NA; V: TRBV5-1; CDR3: CASSLGTGGLEQYF; DNA: TGCGCCAGCAGCCTCGGGACAGGGGGCCTCGAGCAGTACTTC
J: TRBJ1-1; D: NA; size: NA; V: TRBV7-9; CDR3: CASSLESNTEAFF; DNA: TGTGCCAGCAGCTTGGAGAGTAACACTGAAGCTTTCTTT
J: TRBJ2-5; D: NA; size: NA; V: TRBV15; CDR3: CATSLGAQETQYF; DNA: TGTGCCACCAGCCTGGGGGCCCAAGAGACCCAGTACTTC
J: TRBJ2-1; D: NA; size: NA; V: TRBV19; CDR3: CASSPPRGYNEQFF; DNA: TGTGCCAGTAGCCCACCTCGAGGGTACAATGAGCAGTTCTTC
J: TRBJ1-2; D: NA; size: NA; V: TRBV9; CDR3: CASSPGRGTYGYTF; DNA: TGTGCCAGCAGCCCGGGGAGGGGAACCTATGGCTACACCTTC
J: TRBJ2-3; D: TRBD2; size: once; V: TRBV7-3; CDR3: CASSFSGSGGVITDTQYF; DNA: TGTGCCAGCAGCTTCTCGGGTAGCGGGGGCGTAATCACAGATACGCAGTATTTT
J: TRBJ1-1; D: TRBD1; size: NA; V: TRBV24-1; CDR3: CATSDEPGQQNTEAFF; DNA: TGTGCCACCAGTGACGAACCGGGACAGCAGAACACTGAAGCTTTCTTT
J: TRBJ1-2; D: NA; size: NA; V: TRBV9; CDR3: CASSPGGPGYGYTF; DNA: TGTGCCAGCAGCCCGGGGGGGCCGGGCTATGGCTACACCTTC
J: TRBJ1-3; D: NA; size: NA; V: TRBV15; CDR3: CATSRELEDRIAGNTIYF; DNA: TGTGCCACCAGCAGGGAATTGGAAGACAGGATCGCCGGAAACACCATATATTTT
J: TRBJ2-6; D: NA; size: many; V: TRBV19; CDR3: CASRQQGTGANVLTF; DNA: TGTGCCAGTAGGCAACAGGGCACTGGGGCCAACGTCCTGACTTTC
J: TRBJ1-2; D: NA; size: NA; V: TRBV19; CDR3: CASSIDSNYGYTF; DNA: TGTGCCAGTAGTATTGACAGCAACTATGGCTACACCTTC
J: TRBJ2-5; D: TRBD1; size: NA; V: TRBV5-1; CDR3: CASRYRDRGFETQYF; DNA: TGCGCCAGCCGCTACCGGGACAGGGGGTTTGAGACCCAGTACTTC
J: TRBJ1-1; D: NA; size: NA; V: TRBV20-1; CDR3: CSASSAGSTESTEAFF; DNA: TGCAGTGCTAGTTCGGCAGGGTCAACGGAGAGCACTGAAGCTTTCTTT
J: TRBJ1-1; D: TRBD1; size: NA; V: TRBV18; CDR3: CASSGQANTEAFF; DNA: TGTGCCAGCTCCGGACAGGCGAACACTGAAGCTTTCTTT
J: TRBJ1-5; D: NA; size: few; V: TRBV12-3/TRBV12-4; CDR3: CASRQSNQPQHF; DNA: TGTGCCAGCAGACAGAGCAATCAGCCCCAGCATTTT
J: TRBJ1-1; D: NA; size: NA; V: TRBV19; CDR3: CASSIVEVSVNTEAFF; DNA: TGTGCCAGTAGTATAGTGGAGGTCAGTGTGAACACTGAAGCTTTCTTT
J: TRBJ1-2; D: NA; size: few; V: TRBV18; CDR3: CASSPPGLLNYGYTF; DNA: TGTGCCAGCTCACCACCGGGACTGCTTAACTATGGCTACACCTTC
J: TRBJ1-2; D: NA; size: NA; V: TRBV7-9; CDR3: CASSPRGRHTRGYTF; DNA: TGTGCCAGCAGCCCCCGGGGTAGGCATACGCGGGGCTACACCTTC
J: TRBJ2-3; D: NA; size: NA; V: TRBV15; CDR3: CATSVIGPLPVDTQYF; DNA: TGTGCCACCAGTGTAATTGGCCCGTTGCCCGTGGATACGCAGTATTTT
J: TRBJ1-2; D: NA; size: NA; V: TRBV6-6; CDR3: CASSTTGGNYGYTF; DNA: TGTGCCAGCAGTACGACCGGGGGTAACTATGGCTACACCTTC
J: TRBJ1-1; D: NA; size: NA; V: TRBV4-1; CDR3: CASSQEVRGWEAFF; DNA: TGCGCCAGCAGCCAAGAAGTACGAGGTTGGGAGGCTTTCTTT
J: TRBJ1-2; D: NA; size: NA; V: TRBV28; CDR3: CASSSMPRAHGYTF; DNA: TGTGCCAGCAGTTCGATGCCCAGGGCCCATGGCTACACCTTC
J: TRBJ2-5; D: TRBD2; size: NA; V: TRBV7-3; CDR3: CASSAAGGRETQYF; DNA: TGTGCCAGCAGCGCAGCGGGGGGGCGTGAGACCCAGTACTTC
J: TRBJ2-7; D: NA; size: few; V: TRBV19; CDR3: CASKIGQMQYF; DNA: TGTGCCAGTAAAATAGGACAGATGCAGTACTTC
J: TRBJ2-1; D: NA; size: NA; V: TRBV5-1; CDR3: CASSLIEYNEQFF; DNA: TGCGCCAGCAGCTTGATCGAGTACAATGAGCAGTTCTTC